A single T cell receptor (beta chain) is shown here with its context. Germline assignment: CDR1 SNHLY and CDR2 FYNNEI. The CDR3 runs to 15 residues. Trimming removed 4 bases from V and 2 bases from J; junction bases left unmatched: 7. The protocol was immunoSEQ multiplex PCR, while the TCRdb copy is restricted to in-frame clones and leaves out a portion. The data show 100,000 to 150,000 clones, approximately 86% seen once. The data derive from a study of blood T cell repertoires in COVID-19. The TCR was taken from a woman in her 70s with COVID-19, enrolled during active disease. Specimen: peripheral blood. V is TRBV2 and J is TRBJ1-1; 7 bases align to TRBD1. CDR3 coding DNA: TGTGCCAGCAGTGGACTCGGGACAGCCAACACTGAAGCTTTCTTT. Amino acids: CASSGLGTANTEAFF.